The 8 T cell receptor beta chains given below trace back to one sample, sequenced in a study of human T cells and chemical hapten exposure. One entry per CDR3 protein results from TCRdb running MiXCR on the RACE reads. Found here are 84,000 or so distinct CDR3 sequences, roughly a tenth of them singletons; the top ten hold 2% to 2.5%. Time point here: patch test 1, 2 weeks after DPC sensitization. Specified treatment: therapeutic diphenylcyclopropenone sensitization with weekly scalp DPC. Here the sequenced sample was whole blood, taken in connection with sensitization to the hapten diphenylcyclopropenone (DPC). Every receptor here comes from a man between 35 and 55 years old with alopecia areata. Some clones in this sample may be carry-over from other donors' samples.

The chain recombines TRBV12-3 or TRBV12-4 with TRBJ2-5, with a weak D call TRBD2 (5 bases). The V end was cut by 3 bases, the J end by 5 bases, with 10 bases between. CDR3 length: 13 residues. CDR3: CASSFEGTETQYF. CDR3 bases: TGTGCCAGCAGTTTCGAGGGTACCGAGACCCAGTACTTC.

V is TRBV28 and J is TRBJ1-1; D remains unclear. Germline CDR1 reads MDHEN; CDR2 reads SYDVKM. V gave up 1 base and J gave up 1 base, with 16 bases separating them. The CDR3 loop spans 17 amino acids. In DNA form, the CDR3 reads TGTGCCAGCAGTTTATATGCCGTAAAACATCCGAACACTGAAGCTTTCTTT. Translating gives CASSLYAVKHPNTEAFF.

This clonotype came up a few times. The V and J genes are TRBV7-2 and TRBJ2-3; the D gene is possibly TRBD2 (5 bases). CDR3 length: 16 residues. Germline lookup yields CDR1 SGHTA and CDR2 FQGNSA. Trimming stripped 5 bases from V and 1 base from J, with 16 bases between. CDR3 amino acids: CASSPRATRGTDTQYF. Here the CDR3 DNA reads TGTGCCAGCAGCCCAAGGGCCACTAGGGGCACAGATACGCAGTATTTT.

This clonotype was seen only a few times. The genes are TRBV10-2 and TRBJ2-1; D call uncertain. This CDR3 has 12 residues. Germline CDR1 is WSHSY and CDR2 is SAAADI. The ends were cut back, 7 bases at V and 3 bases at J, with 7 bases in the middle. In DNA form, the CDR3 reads TGCGCCAGCAAAGAAAGCTACAATGAGCAGTTCTTC. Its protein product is CASKESYNEQFF.

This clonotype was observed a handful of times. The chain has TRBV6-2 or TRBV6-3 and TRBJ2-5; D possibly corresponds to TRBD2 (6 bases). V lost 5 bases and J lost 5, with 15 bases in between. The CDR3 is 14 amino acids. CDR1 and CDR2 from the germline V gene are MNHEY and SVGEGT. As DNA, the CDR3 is TGTGCCAGCAGTACCCCAAGGGGAGGTGAGACCCAGTACTTC. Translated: CASSTPRGGETQYF.

The CDR3 bases are TGTGCCAGCAGCGCGAGACCGGGGGGAGATACGCAGTATTTT. This codes for CASSARPGGDTQYF. The gene calls are TRBV9 and TRBJ2-3; 7 bases map to TRBD2. Trimming took 3 bases from V and 5 from J; bases not matched to a gene: 6. The CDR3 loop spans 14 amino acids. Germline CDR1 SGDLS, CDR2 YYNGEE.

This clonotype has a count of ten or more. In nucleotides, the CDR3 is TGTGCCAGCAGCCAAGAGCACAGCTACACTGAAGCTTTCTTT. It is translated as CASSQEHSYTEAFF. The V call is TRBV4-2, the J call TRBJ1-1; D uncertain. V lost 0 bases and J 3 bases, leaving 8 bases between the germline ends. Germline V gene sequence: CDR1 LGHNA, CDR2 YNFKEQ. The CDR3 is made up of 14 amino acids.

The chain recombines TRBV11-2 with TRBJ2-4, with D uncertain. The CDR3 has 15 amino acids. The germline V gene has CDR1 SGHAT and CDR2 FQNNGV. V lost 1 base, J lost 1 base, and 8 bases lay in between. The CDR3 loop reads CASSLGGSAKNIQYF. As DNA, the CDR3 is TGTGCCAGCAGCTTAGGGGGTAGTGCCAAAAACATTCAGTACTTC. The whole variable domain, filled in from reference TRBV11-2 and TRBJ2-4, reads EAGVAQSPRYKIIEKRQSVAFWCNPISGHATLYWYQQILGQGPKLLIQFQNNGVVDDSQLPKDRFSAERLKGVDSTLKIQPAKLEDSAVYLCASSLGGSAKNIQYFGAGTRLSVL.